This is a list of T cell receptor beta chains from one sample in a study of HIV-infected children after antiretroviral therapy interruption. TCRdb reanalysed the 3' RACE reads using MiXCR and keeps one entry per CDR3 protein. This sample has tens of thousands of distinct CDR3 sequences, with roughly 4% found just once. The sequencing here drew on CD45RA+ CD4+ T cells from PBMCs, pooled from several time points, taken from a donor given antiretroviral therapy, either interrupted or continuous. Source of these receptors: a pool of human donors with HIV. Both conserved end residues are part of each CDR3. The D gene is left open where the match is weak. Some rows have no size entry. The others give once, few or many, or a class for an expanded clone.

d_gene | j_gene | v_gene | abundance | CDR3nt | CDR3aa
- | TRBJ1-6 | TRBV3-1 | few | TGTGCCAGCAGCCAAGATGTTTCACCCCTCCACTTT | CASSQDVSPLHF
- | TRBJ2-5 | TRBV4-1 | - | TGCGCCAGCAGCCGACAGCTCCAAGAGACCCAGTACTTC | CASSRQLQETQYF
- | TRBJ2-3 | TRBV2 | many | TGTGCCAGCGACCAGGAACGCACAGATACGCAGTATTTT | CASDQERTDTQYF
- | TRBJ2-1 | TRBV7-2 | - | - | CASSFYICSATGGYNEQFF
- | TRBJ1-1 | TRBV11-3 | many | TGTGCCAGCAGCTTACAGGGCGGGACTGAAGCTTTCTTT | CASSLQGGTEAFF
- | TRBJ2-3 | TRBV29-1 | many | TGCAGCGTTGAGAGGGGGGACCGGGATACGCAGTATTTT | CSVERGDRDTQYF
- | TRBJ2-1 | TRBV29-1 | many | TGCAGCGTTGAAGTTGAGCAGGAGCAGTTCTTC | CSVEVEQEQFF
- | TRBJ2-5 | TRBV29-1 | - | TGCAGCGTTGTGGGTGGTTCACGAGAGACCCAGTACTTC | CSVVGGSRETQYF
- | TRBJ1-5 | TRBV4-1 | many | TGCGCCAGCAGCCATCCGGGGACGAATCAGCCCCAGCATTTT | CASSHPGTNQPQHF
- | TRBJ2-3 | TRBV5-1 | - | TGCGCCAGCACCTCCTTGGACGGGGGAAATACGCAGTATTTT | CASTSLDGGNTQYF
- | TRBJ2-7 | TRBV6-5 | few | TGTGCCAGCGCCGGTGGTTTGAGTAGGGCGTCCTACGAGCAGTACTTC | CASAGGLSRASYEQYF
- | TRBJ1-1 | TRBV12-3/TRBV12-4 | many | TGTGCCAGCAGTTTAGGGAGGAGGGGAGGCAGTGGGAACACTGAAGCTTTCTTT | CASSLGRRGGSGNTEAFF